The entry below gives a single T cell receptor (beta chain) sequence along with its context. Its specificity is not known. With 60 Vbeta and 13 Jbeta primers, the PCR was carried out. The repertoire was sequenced with immunoSEQ multiplex PCR; TCRdb's copy has only in-frame clones and lacks some. The sample contains some 150,000 clones, about 80% of which appear only once. This record comes from a study of cytomegalovirus exposure and HLA in healthy donors. Findings and limits, study-wide: Later work associated 16,951 TCR beta sequences with HLA alleles at 0.05 false discovery rate. The availability of immune exposure information extended only to CMV serostatus. In a later analysis, a missense DCLRE1C variant was linked to TCR beta V- and J-gene trimming.

From germline, CDR1 is SEHNR and CDR2 FQNEAQ (reference sequence). This CDR3 is built from 14 residues. V was clipped by 5 bases and J by 7 bases, with 15 bases between them. The chain links TRBV7-9 to TRBJ1-5; possibly TRBD1 for D (5 bases). This receptor was identified in a man aged 18 to 30 in good health and CMV-seropositive. Sequencing was done on a sample of PBMCs. CDR3 sequence (DNA): TGTGCCAGCAGCCCCTCTCGCGGGGACCAGCCCCAGCATTTT. Protein: CASSPSRGDQPQHF.